The rows below give T cell receptor beta chains drawn from one sample of a study of early T cells in non-severe SARS-CoV-2 infection. Each CDR3 protein is one row after TCRdb ran MiXCR on the 5' RACE reads. The sample lists about 64,000 distinct CDR3 sequences, 20% to 25% occurring once. The sequencing used whole blood, collected at baseline. The origin of the receptors is an adult who was a healthcare worker with PCR-confirmed SARS-CoV-2 infection or an uninfected control (not recorded which). Each CDR3 is given with its conserved first and last residue. Fields, in order: clone size, J gene, D gene, V gene, CDR3 DNA, CDR3 protein. A D gene is named only where the DNA matches it firmly. Clone size, where shown, is once, few, many, or a class for clones that have expanded.

few | TRBJ2-5 | TRBD1 | TRBV12-3/TRBV12-4 | TGTGCCAGCAGTTTTGCAGGGGGCGAGGAGACCCAGTACTTC | CASSFAGGEETQYF
- | TRBJ2-7 | TRBD1 | TRBV5-1 | TGCGCCAGCAGCATGTCGGGACAGGGTTACGAGCAGTACTTC | CASSMSGQGYEQYF
few | TRBJ2-5 | - | TRBV4-2 | TGTGCCAGCAGCCAAGTCTCGGGACAACAAGAGACCCAGTACTTC | CASSQVSGQQETQYF
- | TRBJ2-3 | TRBD2 | TRBV4-1 | TGCGCCAGCAGCCAAGTGATGCGGGGGGCCCTCTTTGGAGCGCAGTATTTT | CASSQVMRGALFGAQYF
- | TRBJ2-7 | - | TRBV27 | TGTGCCAGCAGTGCCATCCGGGACGGCCTCTACGAGCAGTACTTC | CASSAIRDGLYEQYF
- | TRBJ2-2 | - | TRBV12-3/TRBV12-4 | TGTGCCAGCATCAGTCACACCGGGGAGCTGTTTTTT | CASISHTGELFF
- | TRBJ2-7 | - | TRBV29-1 | TGCAGCGTTGGTACAGCGGCCTACGAGCAGTACTTC | CSVGTAAYEQYF
- | TRBJ2-7 | TRBD2 | TRBV7-2 | TGTGCCAGCAGCTCCAGTCCCAGCGGGGGAGACTTTAACGAGCAGTACTTC | CASSSSPSGGDFNEQYF
few | TRBJ1-5 | - | TRBV12-3/TRBV12-4 | TGTGCCAGCAGCATACTCAATCAGCCCCAGCATTTT | CASSILNQPQHF
- | TRBJ2-5 | TRBD2 | TRBV3-1 | TGTGCCAGCAGCCAAGGACTAGCGGAAGAGACCCAGTACTTC | CASSQGLAEETQYF
- | TRBJ2-3 | - | TRBV4-1 | TGCGCCAGCAGCCAAGGTCCTGAAGGTCCCACGCAGTATTTT | CASSQGPEGPTQYF
- | TRBJ1-1 | - | TRBV29-1 | TGCAGCGCCGACGACGGCAACACTGAAGCTTTCTTT | CSADDGNTEAFF
- | TRBJ2-5 | - | TRBV29-1 | TGCAGCGTCCGGACGGGAATCGAGACCCAGTACTTC | CSVRTGIETQYF
- | TRBJ2-1 | TRBD2 | TRBV7-6 | TGTGTCAGCAGCTTAGAGTACAGTCGGGGACTAGCGGGAAAAAGCTCCTACAATGAGCAGTTCTTC | CVSSLEYSRGLAGKSSYNEQFF
many | TRBJ2-1 | - | TRBV12-3/TRBV12-4 | TGTGCCAGCAGTCCGACAGAGGTTTACAATGAGCAGTTCTTC | CASSPTEVYNEQFF
- | TRBJ1-6 | TRBD1 | TRBV9 | TGTGCCAGCAGACTGGGGGACAGGGTCAATTCACCCCTCCACTTT | CASRLGDRVNSPLHF
few | TRBJ2-7 | - | TRBV10-3 | TGTGCCATCAGTGAGGGTCCCACCTACGAGCAGTACTTC | CAISEGPTYEQYF
- | TRBJ1-2 | - | TRBV15 | TGTGCCACCAGCTCCGAGGGGACGCTGGCTGGCTACACCTTC | CATSSEGTLAGYTF
- | TRBJ2-1 | TRBD2 | TRBV5-1 | TGCGCCAGCAGCTCCCAGCGGGGGGGCCTTGAGCAGTTCTTC | CASSSQRGGLEQFF
few | TRBJ1-6 | TRBD1 | TRBV7-9 | TGTGCCAGCAGCTTAGAACCGCAGGGGGGATCACCCCTCCACTTT | CASSLEPQGGSPLHF
- | TRBJ2-7 | - | TRBV5-1 | TGCGCCAGCAGCTGGACAATTTACGAGCAGTACTTC | CASSWTIYEQYF
- | TRBJ1-1 | - | TRBV12-3/TRBV12-4 | TGTGCCAGCACCCAACGGGTGAACACTGAAGCTTTCTTT | CASTQRVNTEAFF
few | TRBJ2-3 | - | TRBV29-1 | TGCAGCGTTGGGGGGAGGACGCGAACAGATACGCAGTATTTT | CSVGGRTRTDTQYF
few | TRBJ2-1 | - | TRBV2 | TGTGCCAGCAGAACAGAACTCACTAGAGGTGAGCAGTTCTTC | CASRTELTRGEQFF
- | TRBJ2-7 | - | TRBV9 | TGTGCCAGCAGCGTAGGGCCCGAAGATTGGGAGCAGTACTTC | CASSVGPEDWEQYF
- | TRBJ1-1 | - | TRBV7-8 | TGTGCCAGCAGCCCCGAAATCTTCAACACTGAAGCTTTCTTT | CASSPEIFNTEAFF
- | TRBJ2-3 | - | TRBV18 | TGTGCCAGCTCACCCGGGGTCCACAGCACAGATACGCAGTATTTT | CASSPGVHSTDTQYF
- | TRBJ2-1 | - | TRBV7-6 | TGTGCCAGCAGCTTCCCTGACGGAAGATCCTACAATGAGCAGTTCTTC | CASSFPDGRSYNEQFF
- | TRBJ1-1 | - | TRBV29-1 | TGCAGCGTTGAGCGAGCAGAAGGGGCGGCTGAAGCTTTCTTT | CSVERAEGAAEAFF
few | TRBJ1-1 | - | TRBV18 | TGTGCCAGCTCACCATCTGTGGATAACACTGAAGCTTTCTTT | CASSPSVDNTEAFF
- | TRBJ1-2 | - | TRBV12-3/TRBV12-4 | TGTGCCAGCAGTCCCACAGCCTATGGCTACACCTTC | CASSPTAYGYTF
- | TRBJ2-5 | - | TRBV29-1 | TGCAGCGTTGAAGTTCTAACCGGCGAGACCCAGTACTTC | CSVEVLTGETQYF
many | TRBJ1-5 | - | TRBV20-1 | TGCAGTGCCCGACAGAGCAATCAGCCCCAGCATTTT | CSARQSNQPQHF
few | TRBJ2-2 | TRBD2 | TRBV7-8 | TGTGCCAGCAGCCCGGGGGGAGTGGGCACCGGGGAGCTGTTTTTT | CASSPGGVGTGELFF
few | TRBJ2-7 | - | TRBV2 | TGTGCCAGCAGTGCTGCCTACGAGCAGTACTTC | CASSAAYEQYF
few | TRBJ1-4 | - | TRBV18 | TGTGCCAGCTCGCTCCTCTCAACAACTAATGAAAAACTGTTTTTT | CASSLLSTTNEKLFF